Listed below are T cell receptor beta chains from one sample, sequenced in a study of blood T cell repertoires in COVID-19. Data came from immunoSEQ multiplex PCR; TCRdb stores just in-frame clones and leaves some out. The sample shows around 270,000 clones, approximately 86% of them seen only once. The sequencing sample was made of peripheral blood. Receptors originate from a middle-aged man who had recovered from COVID-19. CDR3s include the opening cysteine and the closing phenylalanine or tryptophan.

j_call v_call cdr3_aa
TRBJ2-7 TRBV6-5 CASSRPGEQYF
TRBJ2-7 TRBV19 CASSLLPRDRGREQYF
TRBJ1-5 TRBV18 CASSKGGEGNQPQHF
TRBJ1-3 TRBV18 CASSALGGIYSGNTIYF
TRBJ2-6 TRBV7-8 CASSRGQGISGANVLTF
TRBJ1-5 TRBV7-8 CASSTYVRGTNQPQHF
TRBJ2-2 TRBV25-1 CASSEPGLVTGELFF
TRBJ2-7 TRBV19 CASSIVAGGRNYEQYF
TRBJ2-1 TRBV2 CASREWTSGRGREFF
TRBJ1-1 TRBV19 CASSIMTGTTEAFF
TRBJ1-2 TRBV27 CASSFSGGTINYGYTF
TRBJ2-7 TRBV29-1 CSVEDPTSGRLYF
TRBJ2-3 TRBV6-2/TRBV6-3 CASSYSRTSGGWDTDTQYF
TRBJ1-1 TRBV7-2 CASMTDRGNTEAFF
TRBJ2-1 TRBV7-8 CALGDSYNEQFF
TRBJ1-5 TRBV6-2/TRBV6-3 CASSSYGSQPQHF
TRBJ1-1 TRBV30 CAWSAVLMNTEAFF
TRBJ2-1 TRBV19 CASSIPLQLRGGDEQFF
TRBJ2-1 TRBV18 CASSPGLASYNEQFF
TRBJ2-7 TRBV6-5 CASSPRGQGSYEQYF
TRBJ2-7 TRBV5-1 CASSFGGYEQYF
TRBJ2-2 TRBV5-5 CASSVVTGLAGELFF
TRBJ1-5 TRBV6-2/TRBV6-3 CASSARQGSSNQPQHF
TRBJ2-4 TRBV14 CASSQDIVGGSPAKNIQYF